What follows are 22 T cell receptor beta chains derived from one specimen sequenced in a study of HIV-infected patients and healthy controls. The repertoire came from unfractionated whole blood and reflected all unsorted peripheral T cells. Reverse transcription used approximately 500 ng RNA and constant-region primers for alpha and beta. Alpha and beta chain libraries were made separately by chain-specific third strand synthesis with multiplexing indices. Via MiXCR, TCRdb re-called the 5' RACE reads, giving one row per CDR3 protein. In the table there are about 14,000 distinct CDR3 sequences, about 9.8% of which are singletons. The sample consisted of blood. The receptor set was obtained from an adult in good health.

The J gene is TRBJ2-7, the V gene TRBV29-1; 9 bases fit TRBD1. CDR1 is SQVTM and CDR2 is ANQGSEA in the germline V gene. The CDR3 spans 12 residues. The ends lost 3 bases at V and 6 bases at J; junction bases unmatched: 3. CDR3 residues: CSVEGQGPEQYF. Here the CDR3 DNA reads TGCAGCGTTGAGGGACAGGGACCCGAGCAGTACTTC.

By share, this clonotype counts as medium-sized. The rearrangement links TRBV7-9 to TRBJ1-5; D gene unclear. This CDR3 is built from 16 residues. The V gene lost 5 bases and the J gene lost 0 bases, with 14 bases spanning the gap. CDR1 SEHNR and CDR2 FQNEAQ come from the germline V gene (reference sequence). For the CDR3, the DNA is TGTGCCAGCAGCCATGGTACACCATATAGCAATCAGCCCCAGCATTTT. Its translation is CASSHGTPYSNQPQHF.

This clonotype has more than one count but fewer than ten. The genes are TRBV30 and TRBJ2-1, with D possibly being TRBD2 (5 bases). CDR1 and CDR2 (germline): GTSNPN, SVGIG (reference sequence). This CDR3 spans 14 amino acids. Trimming stripped 2 bases from V and 4 bases from J, with 12 bases between. The CDR3 protein is CAWSQNSGYNEQFF. CDR3 coding DNA: TGTGCCTGGAGTCAAAATTCGGGATACAATGAGCAGTTCTTC.

This clonotype qualifies as medium-sized. The chain links TRBV5-1 to TRBJ2-3, with D tentatively TRBD1 (5 bases). V dropped 0 bases and J dropped 0 bases, with 11 bases sitting between them. CDR3 size: 16 residues. Germline loops: CDR1 SGHRS, CDR2 YFSETQ. The CDR3 spells CASSLGQPLSTDTQYF. In DNA form, the CDR3 reads TGCGCCAGCAGCTTGGGACAGCCCTTAAGCACAGATACGCAGTATTTT.

Turning to this clonotype: This may stem from a read error, because a much larger clone lies one nucleotide away. The chain is built from TRBV7-6 and TRBJ2-5, with 11 bases aligning to TRBD1. This CDR3 contains 16 residues. Per the germline V gene, CDR1 is SGHVS and CDR2 is FNYEAQ. DNA for the CDR3: TGTGCCAGCAGCTTATATGGACAGGGGGCTGGGGAGATCCAGTACTTC. It codes for CASSLYGQGAGEIQYF.

This clonotype showed up many times. This chain links TRBV7-9 with TRBJ1-1; D remains unclear. Germline values: CDR1 SEHNR, CDR2 FQNEAQ (reference sequence). V dropped 2 bases and J dropped 8 bases, with 18 bases sitting between them. CDR3 length: 15 amino acids. The CDR3 here is CASSLSAVALREAFF. The CDR3 DNA reads as TGTGCCAGCAGCTTATCCGCGGTGGCTCTGCGGGAAGCTTTCTTT.

This clonotype showed up many times. The chain combines TRBV7-2 with TRBJ1-2; no reliable D call. CDR1 SGHTA and CDR2 FQGNSA come from the germline V gene. V was clipped by 4 bases and J by 4 bases, with 22 bases between them. This CDR3 spans 17 amino acids. The CDR3 DNA is TGTGCCAGCAGCTCAAACTCCGGACCTAAGGCTGTCTATGGCTACACCTTC. This translates into CASSSNSGPKAVYGYTF. The whole variable domain, remainder taken from reference TRBV7-2 and TRBJ1-2, is GAGVSQSPSNKVTEKGKDVELRCDPISGHTALYWYRQSLGQGLEFLIYFQGNSAPDKSGLPSDRFSAERTGGSVSTLTIQRTQQEDSAVYLCASSSNSGPKAVYGYTFGSGTRLTVV.

The chain combines TRBV21-1 with TRBJ2-1; TRBD2, as called in the table, went unchecked against the DNA. TRBV21-1 is a known pseudogene. This CDR3 has 14 amino acids. The CDR3 DNA reads as TGTGCCAGCAGCAAAGTCACTAGTGGCAATGAGCAGTTCTTC. It specifies CASSKVTSGNEQFF.

This clonotype has a count of ten or more. V is TRBV6-4 and J is TRBJ1-1; perhaps TRBD1 as D (6 bases). Trimming took off 4 bases at V and 2 bases at J, with 8 bases between the two ends. Germline CDR1 MRHNA, CDR2 SNTAGT. CDR3 length equals 13 residues. CDR3 residues: CASSVDSNTEAFF. The CDR3, as DNA: TGTGCCAGCAGTGTGGACAGTAACACTGAAGCTTTCTTT.

This clonotype is categorized as medium-sized. The CDR3 DNA reads TGTGCCAGCAGCCAATTTGGCAGCCTGAACACTGAAGCTTTCTTT. The encoded protein is CASSQFGSLNTEAFF. This chain links TRBV3-1 with TRBJ1-1, with D hard to call. This CDR3 spans 15 amino acids. Looked up from germline, CDR1 is LGHDT and CDR2 is YNNKEL (reference sequence). Trimming pared 2 bases from V and 0 bases from J, leaving 10 bases between.

The chain joins TRBV18 to TRBJ2-3, with D unclear. This CDR3 region has 15 residues. V was pared by 1 base and J by 3 bases, with 11 bases between. The germline V gene encodes CDR1 KGHSH and CDR2 LQKENI. The CDR3 nucleotides are TGTGCCAGCTCACCACGGAGCCGACCGACAGATACGCAGTATTTT. This sequence encodes CASSPRSRPTDTQYF.

The CDR3 sequence: CASSLEGHEKLFF. CDR3 nucleotide sequence: TGTGCCAGCAGCTTAGAGGGGCACGAAAAACTGTTTTTT. This chain connects TRBV11-2 to TRBJ1-4, with D possibly matching TRBD1 (5 bases). CDR1 and CDR2 from the germline V gene are SGHAT and FQNNGV. V was cut by 0 bases and J by 8 bases, with 7 bases left in between. The CDR3 totals 13 residues.

This clonotype was recorded many times. The chain links TRBV11-2 to TRBJ2-1; D gene ambiguous. CDR1 is SGHAT, CDR2 FQNNGV, per germline. Trimming shortened V by 5 bases and J by 5 bases, and 13 bases separated the two germline ends. CDR3 length equals 14 residues. The CDR3 DNA is TGTGCCAGCAGCAACCATCGGGTAAACAATGAGCAGTTCTTC. Encoded protein: CASSNHRVNNEQFF.

Of note for this clonotype: A clone one base away is much larger, so this may be a read error. This is likely a read error, given that the CDR3 carries no conserved phenylalanine or tryptophan at its end. V usage is TRBV4-3 and J usage is TRBJ2-5; TRBD2 aligns across 8 bases. With 8 bases clipped from V and 2 bases from J, the junction kept 10 bases outside the gene matches. Germline V gene data show CDR1 as LGHNA and CDR2 as YSLEER. The CDR3 runs to 15 residues. CDR3 sequence: CASSSSGGSQETQYS. CDR3 in DNA: TGCGCCAGCTCTTCCTCGGGGGGGTCTCAAGAGACCCAGTACTCC.

The genes are TRBV7-2 and TRBJ2-7, with 8 positions matching TRBD2. CDR1 is SGHTA and CDR2 is FQGNSA in the germline V gene. The CDR3 spans 15 residues. Trimming at V came to 1 base and at J to 3 bases, leaving 5 bases not matched to a gene. The CDR3 DNA reads as TGTGCCAGCAGCTTAGGGGCGGGGGGCTACTACGAGCAGTACTTC. Translating gives CASSLGAGGYYEQYF.

V and J are TRBV30 and TRBJ1-1; no clear D. Germline V gene data show CDR1 as GTSNPN and CDR2 as SVGIG (reference sequence). Trimming removed 0 bases at V and 0 bases at J, with 11 bases between. This CDR3 has 15 amino acids. CDR3 loop: CAWSVKSHVNTEAFF. DNA for the CDR3: TGTGCCTGGAGTGTTAAAAGCCATGTGAACACTGAAGCTTTCTTT.

The rearrangement joins TRBV7-2 to TRBJ2-7; D unresolved. The length of the CDR3 is 16 residues. V was shortened by 5 bases and J by 2 bases, with 19 bases between the two germline ends. Germline assignment: CDR1 SGHTA and CDR2 FQGNSA. The CDR3, as DNA: TGTGCCAGCAGCCCCGTACTCTCCAGGAATCCCTACGAGCAGTACTTC. This translates into CASSPVLSRNPYEQYF.

This clonotype was seen a handful of times. The CDR3 loop is CASREAGERHEQYF. The CDR3 DNA is TGTGCCAGCAGGGAGGCAGGGGAGCGCCACGAGCAGTACTTC. The chain is built from TRBV6-5 and TRBJ2-7; tentatively, D is TRBD1 (6 bases). V was trimmed by 6 bases and J by 5 bases, leaving 17 bases between them. Germline lookup yields CDR1 MNHEY and CDR2 SVGAGI. The CDR3 is 14 amino acids.

This clonotype was observed many times. In DNA, the CDR3 is TGTGCCAGCAGCTTAGGGCAGTCAAACACTGAAGCTTTCTTT. This codes for CASSLGQSNTEAFF. The V and J genes are TRBV7-8 and TRBJ1-1; D unresolved. Germline V gene data show CDR1 as SGHVS and CDR2 as FQNEAQ. The CDR3 runs to 14 residues. The germline V and J ends were trimmed by 1 base and 2 bases, with 8 bases remaining between them.

At least ten counts were recorded for this clonotype. The V gene is TRBV28, the J gene TRBJ2-7; possibly TRBD2 for D (5 bases). CDR1 is MDHEN and CDR2 is SYDVKM in the germline V gene. The CDR3 sequence is 16 residues long. V was clipped by 0 bases and J by 6 bases, with 18 bases between them. CDR3 residues: CASSLWAVAGSGEQYF. In DNA form, the CDR3 reads TGTGCCAGCAGTTTATGGGCCGTCGCGGGTTCCGGCGAGCAGTACTTC.

The chain couples TRBV30 to TRBJ2-5; TRBD2 matches at 12 bases. Germline assignment: CDR1 GTSNPN and CDR2 SVGIG (reference sequence). V dropped 2 bases and J dropped 7; count of bases not matched to a gene: 8. CDR3 length: 15 residues. This chain's CDR3 is CAWSSETSGGGTQYF. For the CDR3, the DNA is TGTGCCTGGAGTTCAGAGACTAGCGGGGGAGGGACCCAGTACTTC.

This clonotype was seen a few times. V gene TRBV20-1 combines with J gene TRBJ1-6; D not certain. The CDR3 covers 15 residues. Per the germline V gene, CDR1 is DFQATT and CDR2 is SNEGSKA (reference sequence). V was trimmed by 4 bases and J by 4 bases, leaving 14 bases between them. CDR3 nucleotide sequence: TGCAGTGCTACCGAATGGGCCTTATATAATTCACCCCTCCACTTT. Its translation: CSATEWALYNSPLHF.